A selection of T cell receptor beta chains follows, all from one sample in a study of spatial heterogeneity in lung cancer. TCRdb ran MiXCR on the 5' RACE reads and lists one entry per CDR3 protein. The table records 45,000 to 65,000 distinct CDR3 sequences, 7.4% of them present only once. The sequenced sample was PBMCs, obtained at follow-up. All receptors derive from a female donor with early-stage non-small cell lung cancer. The CDR3 runs from the conserved cysteine through the conserved F or W. A D gene is named only where the DNA matches it firmly. Size values are once, few and many counts, or a class for expanded clones, and some rows have none.

d_call clone_size j_call v_call cdr3_nt cdr3_aa
NA NA TRBJ1-1 TRBV12-3/TRBV12-4 TGTGCCAGCAGCCACCGGGGGCGCGGGGGTGAAGCTTTCTTT CASSHRGRGGEAFF
TRBD2 many TRBJ2-5 TRBV7-2 TGTGCCAGCAGTCGGACTAGCGGGGGAATTACTAACCAAGAGACCCAGTACTTC CASSRTSGGITNQETQYF
TRBD1 few TRBJ1-2 TRBV12-3/TRBV12-4 TGTGCCAGCAGTTACGGACAGGGGGTTTATGGCTACACCTTC CASSYGQGVYGYTF
NA many TRBJ1-1 TRBV5-6 TGTGCCAGCAGCTTGGTCTGGGGTGAAGCTTTCTTT CASSLVWGEAFF
TRBD1 NA TRBJ1-4 TRBV7-2 TGTGCCAGCAGCCAGATCCGAGGGACAGGGGTTGAAAAACTGTTTTTT CASSQIRGTGVEKLFF
NA NA TRBJ2-7 TRBV12-3/TRBV12-4 TGTGCCAGCAGTCCACGGAACTACGAGCAGTACTTC CASSPRNYEQYF
NA few TRBJ1-1 TRBV20-1 TGCAGTGCCCCGGACCGACGAGACACTGAAGCTTTCTTT CSAPDRRDTEAFF
NA many TRBJ2-3 TRBV29-1 TGCAGCGTTGCCGCCCAGCAAAGCACAGATACGCAGTATTTT CSVAAQQSTDTQYF
NA few TRBJ1-5 TRBV11-2 TGTGCCAGCAGCTTAGCCCAGGGTTTACGGCAGCCCCAGCATTTT CASSLAQGLRQPQHF
TRBD1 few TRBJ1-2 TRBV12-3/TRBV12-4 TGTGCCAGCAGTTCCGGGACAGGGCGCGGCTACACCTTC CASSSGTGRGYTF
NA once TRBJ2-6 TRBV18 TGTGCCAGCTCACCCGAAGCCGGGGCCAACGTCCTGACTTTC CASSPEAGANVLTF
NA few TRBJ1-2 TRBV20-1 TGCAGTGCTGCAGGGAGATTCAAATATGGCTACACCTTC CSAAGRFKYGYTF
TRBD1 NA TRBJ1-2 TRBV7-2 TGTGCCAGCAGTCAAGACAGGGATGGCTACACCTTC CASSQDRDGYTF
NA many TRBJ1-3 TRBV20-1 TGCAGTGCCCAGAATCAGGGAAACGGGAACACCATATATTTT CSAQNQGNGNTIYF
NA few TRBJ2-2 TRBV12-3/TRBV12-4 TGTGCCAGCAGTAAAGAGACCCGGGCGGCGTCCGGGGAGCTGTTTTTT CASSKETRAASGELFF
NA few TRBJ2-7 TRBV7-2 TGTGCCAGCAGCTTCTATAGGAACTCCTACGAGCAGTACTTC CASSFYRNSYEQYF
NA few TRBJ2-3 TRBV5-6 TGTGCCAGCAGCCCCATAGACAGCCATAGCACAGATACGCAGTATTTT CASSPIDSHSTDTQYF
TRBD2 many TRBJ2-5 TRBV7-3 TGTGCCAGCAGCCCCTCGGCTCGGGGGGTCCCGGATTGGGAGACCCAGTACTTC CASSPSARGVPDWETQYF
NA NA TRBJ1-1 TRBV28 TGTGCCAGCAGTCACCGGAGTTACGGTGAAGCTTTCTTT CASSHRSYGEAFF
TRBD2 NA TRBJ2-7 TRBV28 TGTGCCAGCAGTTTGGGCAGCGGGGGTTCCTACGAGCAGTACTTC CASSLGSGGSYEQYF
NA few TRBJ2-5 TRBV5-1 TGCGCCAGCAGCTTGAGTGTTTCAGAGACCCAGTACTTC CASSLSVSETQYF
NA few TRBJ2-7 TRBV18 TGTGCCAGCTCCCCCGACTTTTCCTACGAGCAGTACTTC CASSPDFSYEQYF
NA few TRBJ2-1 TRBV28 TGTGCCAGCAGTCCGCGCGGGGCTTACAATGAGCAGTTCTTC CASSPRGAYNEQFF
NA NA TRBJ2-7 TRBV6-2/TRBV6-3 TGTGCCAGCAGTTACTCGAGCACCTCCTACGAGCAGTACTTC CASSYSSTSYEQYF
NA NA TRBJ2-7 TRBV7-8 TGTGCCAGCAGCTTAGGGCAGGCCGACTCCTACGAGCAGTACTTC CASSLGQADSYEQYF
NA NA TRBJ2-3 TRBV12-3/TRBV12-4 TGTGCCAGCACCCTCAGGGATACGCAGTATTTT CASTLRDTQYF
NA many TRBJ2-7 TRBV6-6 TGTGCCACCCAGACCGGACAGAAAACCTACGAGCAGTACTTC CATQTGQKTYEQYF
TRBD2 many TRBJ2-3 TRBV5-1 TGCGCCAGCAGCTTTCGGGGGGGATACACAGATACGCAGTATTTT CASSFRGGYTDTQYF
NA many TRBJ2-7 TRBV5-1 TGCGCCAGCACCGGGGTGCCAAGCTCCTACGAGCAGTACTTC CASTGVPSSYEQYF
NA many TRBJ1-5 TRBV7-2 TGTGCCAGCAGCCCGGGGTGGGGGGCACAGCCCCAGCATTTT CASSPGWGAQPQHF
NA many TRBJ2-4 TRBV12-5 TGTGCTAGTGGTTTATTGGGGCCTAGTCCTGCGGGCAAAAACATTCAGTACTTC CASGLLGPSPAGKNIQYF
NA many TRBJ1-1 TRBV5-1 TGCGCCAGCAGCCCAACGGTGATAACGAACACTGAAGCTTTCTTT CASSPTVITNTEAFF
NA few TRBJ1-6 TRBV20-1 TGCAGTGCTAGAGACCAGGCTTCACCCCTCCACTTT CSARDQASPLHF
NA many TRBJ2-7 TRBV27 TGTGCCAGCAGTTCATATGATAGCTACGAGCAGTACTTC CASSSYDSYEQYF
NA NA TRBJ2-5 TRBV5-4 TGTGCCAGCAGCTTGGAGAATCAAGAGACCCAGTACTTC CASSLENQETQYF
NA many TRBJ1-5 TRBV5-1 TGCGCCAGCAGCTGGGACGGGAGCAATCAGCCCCAGCATTTT CASSWDGSNQPQHF
NA few TRBJ2-3 TRBV27 TGTGCCAGCAGTATCAGGGTTTCAGATACGCAGTATTTT CASSIRVSDTQYF
TRBD2 few TRBJ2-1 TRBV3-1 TGTGCCAGCAGCCCACGACTAGCGGGGGGCTACAATGAGCAGTTCTTC CASSPRLAGGYNEQFF
NA few TRBJ1-1 TRBV18 TGTGCCAGCTCACCACGGAAGGGGGACCTGAACACTGAAGCTTTCTTT CASSPRKGDLNTEAFF
NA few TRBJ1-2 TRBV6-1 TGTGCCAGCAGTGAAGAGGGAGTTCGAGGCTACACCTTC CASSEEGVRGYTF
NA few TRBJ1-1 TRBV20-1 TGCAGTGCTAGCAGGGACCTTTCGAACACTGAAGCTTTCTTT CSASRDLSNTEAFF